This entry describes one TCR beta chain. Profiling relied on immunoSEQ multiplex PCR, and the TCRdb table lists in-frame clones only, not all of them. This sample yields roughly 80,000 clones, of which over 75% are seen a single time; around 9.7% belongs to the top ten. The germline gives CDR1 MNHNS, CDR2 SASEGT. J lost 0 bases, V lost 2 bases, and 1 base had no gene match. The CDR3 has 16 amino acids. This record comes from a study of blood T cell repertoires in COVID-19. Study-level background: Samples representing acute and convalescent COVID-19 were sourced from the United States, Italy and Spain. Nucleic acid was either cDNA or gDNA, and it came from T cells, B-cell-depleted T cells, or PBMCs.

The V and J genes are TRBV6-1 and TRBJ2-2; 9 positions agree with TRBD2. Sequencing was carried out using peripheral blood. This TCR derives from a human donor in a cohort sampled during active COVID-19. The CDR3, as DNA: TGTGCCAGCAGTGAAAAGCGGGGGGCGAACACCGGGGAGCTGTTTTTT. Protein product: CASSEKRGANTGELFF.